This paragraph reports one T cell receptor beta chain. TCRdb reprocessed the RT-PCR reads via MiXCR and lists one record per CDR3 protein. Of approximately 720,000 distinct CDR3 sequences in the sample, approximately 15% were seen once. The sequencing sample was made of memory CD4+ T cells from blood. The receptor's source is a female donor in good health, serving as a healthy control.

The CDR3 protein is CASSYMRYNSPLHF. DNA of the CDR3: TGTGCCAGCAGCTACATGCGGTATAATTCACCCCTCCACTTT. The V call is TRBV5-6, the J call TRBJ1-6; D is unclear. The V end lost 3 bases, the J end lost 4 bases, and 8 bases lay between the germline ends. CDR1 and CDR2 from the germline V gene are SGHDT and YYEEEE. The CDR3 is made up of 14 amino acids.